The 25 T cell receptor beta chains in this list originate from one sample, sequenced in a study of T cells after yellow fever vaccination. TCRdb reprocessed the 5' RACE reads via MiXCR and lists one record per CDR3 protein. The profile shows 200,000 to 250,000 distinct CDR3 sequences, 6% to 7.5% of them singletons. Sequencing was performed on CD4+ T cells sorted from PBMCs, taken 15 days after the yellow fever booster vaccination. These receptors all come from a young man who received the YFV17D yellow fever vaccine.

This clonotype was counted ten times or more. The chain uses TRBV10-3 and TRBJ1-2; a possible D gene is TRBD1 (5 bases). The CDR3 sequence is 13 residues long. Trimming removed 3 bases at V and 4 bases at J, with 9 bases between. Germline loops: CDR1 ENHRY, CDR2 SYGVKD. The CDR3 spells CAISDRGGYGYTF. The CDR3 DNA sequence: TGTGCCATCAGTGACCGCGGGGGCTATGGCTACACCTTC.

The gene calls are TRBV19 and TRBJ2-7; D not certain. This CDR3 contains 14 residues. Germline values: CDR1 LNHDA, CDR2 SQIVND (reference sequence). The V end was cut by 0 bases, the J end by 4 bases, with 10 bases between. The DNA for the CDR3 is TGTGCCAGTAGTATAGAGCCGTTCAATTACGAGCAGTACTTC. It is translated as CASSIEPFNYEQYF.

This clonotype was observed a few times. V usage is TRBV6-1 and J usage is TRBJ2-7; no clear D. CDR1 and CDR2 (germline): MNHNS, SASEGT. Trimming removed 6 bases from V and 0 bases from J, with 15 bases in between. The CDR3 covers 15 residues. In nucleotides, the CDR3 is TGTGCCAGCAGCCCTGGAAAGATGGGCTCCTACGAGCAGTACTTC. The encoded protein is CASSPGKMGSYEQYF.

This clonotype was observed many times. The V call is TRBV7-2, the J call TRBJ2-3, with a tentative D call TRBD2 (6 bases). The CDR3 contains 16 residues. Germline V gene lookup returns CDR1 SGHTA and CDR2 FQGNSA. The V end was cut by 5 bases, the J end by 4 bases, with 19 bases between. The CDR3 sequence is CASSHIVDPGADTQYF. The CDR3 DNA reads as TGTGCCAGCAGCCATATCGTGGACCCGGGGGCAGATACGCAGTATTTT.

This clonotype was found a few times. This rearrangement joins TRBV20-1 to TRBJ2-5; 8 bases are a match to TRBD1. This CDR3 has 14 residues. From germline, CDR1 is DFQATT and CDR2 SNEGSKA (reference sequence). J gave up 5 bases and V 1 base, and 6 bases lay outside the gene matches. CDR3 nucleotide sequence: TGCAGTGCTAGAGCAGGGGGCGCGGCGGAGACCCAGTACTTC. This gives the protein CSARAGGAAETQYF.

In this sample, this clonotype turned up a few times. The genes are TRBV5-1 and TRBJ2-1, with D unresolved. From germline, CDR1 is SGHRS and CDR2 YFSETQ. The CDR3 has 18 residues. The V end lost 0 bases, the J end lost 3 bases, and 19 bases lay between the germline ends. CDR3 in DNA: TGCGCCAGCAGCTTGGCCGAGTTTGGCAGGCGACTCTACAATGAGCAGTTCTTC. Translation gives CASSLAEFGRRLYNEQFF.

This clonotype was seen a few times. The CDR3 loop is CATQRAGTENIQYF. For the CDR3, the DNA is TGTGCCACCCAAAGGGCAGGCACCGAAAACATTCAGTACTTC. The rearrangement links TRBV6-1 to TRBJ2-4, with D unresolved. The CDR3 loop spans 14 amino acids. Trimming removed 10 bases at V and 5 bases at J, with 18 bases between. CDR1 and CDR2 (germline): MNHNS, SASEGT.

There are many counts of this clonotype. This chain connects TRBV12-3 or TRBV12-4 to TRBJ2-1, with TRBD1 as a possible D gene (5 bases). The CDR3 covers 12 residues. The V gene lost 6 bases and the J gene lost 8 bases, with 11 bases spanning the gap. CDR3: CASSPRGYEQFF. Here the CDR3 DNA reads TGTGCCAGCAGCCCTAGGGGCTATGAGCAGTTCTTC.

This clonotype has only a few counts. The V gene is TRBV7-2, the J gene TRBJ2-7; D gene uncertain. Germline CDR1 and CDR2: SGHTA and FQGNSA. Trimming took off 1 base at V and 2 bases at J, with 9 bases between the two ends. The CDR3 has 14 residues. CDR3: CASSLVSPPYEQYF. The CDR3 DNA follows: TGTGCCAGCAGCTTAGTCAGTCCCCCCTACGAGCAGTACTTC.

The chain recombines TRBV5-1 with TRBJ2-3; the match to TRBD2 covers 9 bases. The CDR3 spans 16 residues. The J segment lost 3 bases and the V segment lost 5 bases, leaving 10 bases of the junction unmatched. Looked up from germline, CDR1 is SGHRS and CDR2 is YFSETQ. The CDR3 nucleotides read TGCGCCAGCAGAGGCGACGCGGGAGGGCAAACAGATACGCAGTATTTT. Its protein product is CASRGDAGGQTDTQYF.

This clonotype was picked up a small number of times. The V gene is TRBV7-8, the J gene TRBJ2-7, with D unclear. This CDR3 has 15 residues. The V gene lost 5 bases and the J gene lost 0 bases, with 14 bases spanning the gap. Germline values: CDR1 SGHVS, CDR2 FQNEAQ. This CDR3 reads CASSLTWVLSYEQYF. The DNA for the CDR3 is TGTGCCAGCAGCCTCACGTGGGTTCTCTCCTACGAGCAGTACTTC.

This clonotype came up many times. V gene TRBV6-1 combines with J gene TRBJ2-5, with D possibly TRBD2 on 5 matching bases. V lost 8 bases and J lost 5, with 15 bases in between. There are 13 residues in the CDR3. Germline lookup yields CDR1 MNHNS and CDR2 SASEGT. The CDR3 is CASWKRPRETQYF. CDR3 coding DNA: TGTGCCAGCTGGAAGCGGCCGAGGGAGACCCAGTACTTC.

The chain has TRBV5-4 and TRBJ2-1, with D perhaps TRBD2 (5 bases). CDR1 and CDR2 from the germline V gene are SGHNT and YYREEE (reference sequence). The V end lost 6 bases, the J end lost 1 base, and 14 bases lay between the germline ends. The CDR3 extends over 15 amino acids. The CDR3 coding sequence is TGTGCCAGCAACGAGGGTTCCTTGTCCTACAATGAGCAGTTCTTC. This encodes CASNEGSLSYNEQFF. The variable domain in full, completed from reference TRBV5-4 and TRBJ2-1, reads ETGVTQSPTHLIKTRGQQVTLRCSSQSGHNTVSWYQQALGQGPQFIFQYYREEENGRGNFPPRFSGLQFPNYSSELNVNALELDDSALYLCASNEGSLSYNEQFFGPGTRLTVL.

The gene calls are TRBV11-2 and TRBJ2-2, with D unresolved. V shed 3 bases and J shed 0 bases, with 11 bases lying between them. This CDR3 is 16 amino acids long. Germline CDR1 and CDR2: SGHAT and FQNNGV. The CDR3 coding sequence is TGTGCCAGCAGCTTCTTACAGACTCCGAACACCGGGGAGCTGTTTTTT. Its translation is CASSFLQTPNTGELFF.

This chain links TRBV12-5 with TRBJ1-1; D not certain. The CDR3 has 13 residues. CDR1 is LGHNT and CDR2 is FRNRAP in the germline V gene. Trimming stripped 2 bases from V and 1 base from J, with 5 bases between. The CDR3 is CASGLFRNTEAFF. Here the CDR3 DNA reads TGTGCTAGTGGTTTGTTCAGGAACACTGAAGCTTTCTTT.

The chain is built from TRBV5-6 and TRBJ1-1; D not certain. The CDR3 has 12 residues. Trimming removed 0 bases from V and 7 bases from J, with 7 bases in between. The germline V gene encodes CDR1 SGHDT and CDR2 YYEEEE. CDR3 bases: TGTGCCAGCAGCTTGGCCTCAGTTGAAGCTTTCTTT. Translated, it gives CASSLASVEAFF.

This clonotype was picked up many times. This chain links TRBV5-1 with TRBJ2-3; 7 nucleotides match TRBD1. The V gene's germline CDR1 is SGHRS and CDR2 YFSETQ. The CDR3 is 16 amino acids. With 2 bases clipped from V and 0 bases from J, the junction kept 6 bases outside the gene matches. The CDR3 bases are TGCGCCAGCAGCTTACGGTCGGGACAGAGCACAGATACGCAGTATTTT. Translated, it gives CASSLRSGQSTDTQYF.

This clonotype was recorded at least ten times. The J gene is TRBJ1-5, the V gene TRBV7-2; D is undetermined. The ends were cut back, 1 base at V and 6 bases at J, with 10 bases in the middle. Germline lookup yields CDR1 SGHTA and CDR2 FQGNSA. The CDR3 is made up of 14 amino acids. CDR3 sequence: CASSLVAPFQPQHF. DNA of the CDR3: TGTGCCAGCAGCTTAGTCGCCCCTTTTCAGCCCCAGCATTTT.

The J gene is TRBJ2-1, the V gene TRBV6-5; 10 bases map to TRBD2. Germline lookup yields CDR1 MNHEY and CDR2 SVGAGI. V shed 0 bases and J 7 bases; nucleotides not matched to a gene: 6. The CDR3 extends over 16 amino acids. The CDR3 loop reads CASSYSGSGRKNEQFF. The CDR3 bases are TGTGCCAGCAGTTACTCGGGTAGCGGGAGGAAGAATGAGCAGTTCTTC.

The chain combines TRBV30 with TRBJ2-4; D not resolved. V shed 0 bases and J shed 8 bases, with 11 bases lying between them. This CDR3 contains 13 residues. Germline loops: CDR1 GTSNPN, CDR2 SVGIG (reference sequence). The CDR3 sequence: CAWSVGPVDIQYF. CDR3 bases: TGTGCCTGGAGTGTAGGCCCGGTGGACATTCAGTACTTC.

The chain uses TRBV7-2 and TRBJ1-6, with a possible D match to TRBD1 (6 bases). V was shortened by 3 bases and J by 12 bases, with 18 bases between the two germline ends. Germline CDR1 and CDR2: SGHTA and FQGNSA. The CDR3 has 15 residues. The CDR3 loop is CASSFDLALGQPLHF. In DNA, the CDR3 is TGTGCCAGCAGCTTTGATTTGGCGTTGGGACAACCCCTCCACTTT.

Many counts were recorded for this clonotype. The J gene is TRBJ2-1, the V gene TRBV20-1, with TRBD1 matching over 9 bases. CDR1 and CDR2 from the germline V gene are DFQATT and SNEGSKA (reference sequence). This CDR3 region has 14 residues. The trim removed 5 bases at V and 5 bases at J, leaving 7 bases unmatched. The CDR3 bases are TGCAGTGCTCTGACCGGGACAGGGAACAATGAGCAGTTCTTC. It yields the protein CSALTGTGNNEQFF.

The gene calls are TRBV20-1 and TRBJ2-5; D gene unclear. This CDR3 spans 10 amino acids. The V end lost 6 bases, the J end lost 4 bases, and 6 bases lay between the germline ends. Germline V gives CDR1 DFQATT, CDR2 SNEGSKA (reference sequence). DNA for the CDR3: TGCAGTGCACCCCGAGAGACCCAGTACTTC. Its translation: CSAPRETQYF.

There are many counts of this clonotype. V and J are TRBV6-4 and TRBJ2-7; 8 nucleotides line up with TRBD1. From germline, CDR1 is MRHNA and CDR2 SNTAGT. J gave up 5 bases and V 7 bases, and 7 bases lay outside the gene matches. The CDR3 has 13 amino acids. The chain's CDR3 is CASMKDRDHEQYF. CDR3 coding DNA: TGTGCCAGCATGAAGGACAGGGACCACGAGCAGTACTTC.

This clonotype was observed at least ten times. This sequence joins TRBV20-1 and TRBJ2-2; D ambiguous. This CDR3 comprises 13 residues. CDR1 and CDR2 from the germline V gene are DFQATT and SNEGSKA (reference sequence). V was shortened by 3 bases and J by 7 bases, with 12 bases between the two germline ends. The CDR3 bases are TGCAGTGCTAGTTTGCTATCAGGCGGGGAGCTGTTTTTT. As protein: CSASLLSGGELFF.